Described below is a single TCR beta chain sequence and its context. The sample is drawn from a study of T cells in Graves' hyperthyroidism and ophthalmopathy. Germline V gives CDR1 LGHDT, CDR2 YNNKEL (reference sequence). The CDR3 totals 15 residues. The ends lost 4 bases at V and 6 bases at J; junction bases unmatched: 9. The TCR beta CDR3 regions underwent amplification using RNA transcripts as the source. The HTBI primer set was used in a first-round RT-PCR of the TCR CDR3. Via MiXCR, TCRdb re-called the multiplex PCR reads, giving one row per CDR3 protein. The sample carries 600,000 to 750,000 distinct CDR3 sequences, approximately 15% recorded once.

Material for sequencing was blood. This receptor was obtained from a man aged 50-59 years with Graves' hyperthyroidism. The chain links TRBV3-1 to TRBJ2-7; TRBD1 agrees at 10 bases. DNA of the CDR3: TGTGCCAGCAGCCTCGTCCGGGACAGGGGTTCCGAGCAGTACTTC. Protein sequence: CASSLVRDRGSEQYF.